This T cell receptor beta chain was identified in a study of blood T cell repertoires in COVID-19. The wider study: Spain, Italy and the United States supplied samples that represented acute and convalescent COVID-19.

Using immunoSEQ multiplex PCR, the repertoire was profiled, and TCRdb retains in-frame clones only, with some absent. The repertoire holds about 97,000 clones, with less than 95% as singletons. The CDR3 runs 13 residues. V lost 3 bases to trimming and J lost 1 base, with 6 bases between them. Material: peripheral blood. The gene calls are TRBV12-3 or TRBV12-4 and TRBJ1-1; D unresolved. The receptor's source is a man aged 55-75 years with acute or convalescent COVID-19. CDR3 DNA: TGTGCCAGCAGTTTGGGAGAGAACACTGAAGCTTTCTTT. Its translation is CASSLGENTEAFF.